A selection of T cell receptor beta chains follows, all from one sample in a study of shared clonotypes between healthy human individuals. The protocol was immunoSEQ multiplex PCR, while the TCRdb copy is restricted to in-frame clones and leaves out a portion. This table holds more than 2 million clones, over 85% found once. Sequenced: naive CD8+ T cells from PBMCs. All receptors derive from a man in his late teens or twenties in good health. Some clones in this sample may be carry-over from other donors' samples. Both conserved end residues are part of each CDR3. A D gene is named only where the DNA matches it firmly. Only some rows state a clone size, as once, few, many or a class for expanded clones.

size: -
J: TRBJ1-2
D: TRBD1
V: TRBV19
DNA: TGTGCCAGTAGTAACCGGGACAGGGATAACTATGGCTACACCTTC
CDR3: CASSNRDRDNYGYTF

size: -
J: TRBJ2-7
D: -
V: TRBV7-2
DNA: TGTGCCAGCAGCTGGGGTCTTGGCGAGCAGTACTTC
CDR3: CASSWGLGEQYF

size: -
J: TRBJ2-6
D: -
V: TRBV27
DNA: TGTGCCAGCAGTTTATCTGCAGGCTCTGGGGCCAACGTCCTGACTTTC
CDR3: CASSLSAGSGANVLTF

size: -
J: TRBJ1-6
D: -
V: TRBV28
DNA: TGTGCCAGCAGAGTCGGGGTGGGTTCACCCCTCCACTTT
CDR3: CASRVGVGSPLHF

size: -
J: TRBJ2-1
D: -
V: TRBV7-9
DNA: TGTGCCAGCAGCTCGGGGTCCTATGAGCAGTTCTTC
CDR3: CASSSGSYEQFF

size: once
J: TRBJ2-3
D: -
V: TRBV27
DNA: TGTGCCAGCAGTTTATCCGGGCAGGGCACGGATACGCAGTATTTT
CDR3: CASSLSGQGTDTQYF

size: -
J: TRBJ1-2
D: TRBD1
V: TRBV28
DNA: TGTGCCAGCAGTGCCGGGACAGGGAAAAGCTATGGCTACACCTTC
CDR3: CASSAGTGKSYGYTF

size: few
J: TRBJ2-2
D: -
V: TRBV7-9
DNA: TGTGCCAGCATCTTTGGGGGACCCGGGGAGCTGTTTTTT
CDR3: CASIFGGPGELFF

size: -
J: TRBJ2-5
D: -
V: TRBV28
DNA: TGTGCCAGCAGTTTAGTCCCCCAAGAGACCCAGTACTTC
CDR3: CASSLVPQETQYF

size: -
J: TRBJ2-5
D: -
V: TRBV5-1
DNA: TGCGCCAGCAGCCCAAGGCCCGGGTACCAAGAGACCCAGTACTTC
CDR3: CASSPRPGYQETQYF

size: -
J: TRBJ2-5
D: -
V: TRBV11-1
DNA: TGTGCCAGCAGCTTACTGGGAGAGACCCAGTACTTC
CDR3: CASSLLGETQYF

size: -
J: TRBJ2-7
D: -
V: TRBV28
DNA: TGTGCCAGCAGTCCCCATAACGAGCAGTACTTC
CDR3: CASSPHNEQYF

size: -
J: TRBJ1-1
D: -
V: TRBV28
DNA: TGTGCCAGCAGTTTAGGACGGTACACTGAAGCTTTCTTT
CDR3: CASSLGRYTEAFF

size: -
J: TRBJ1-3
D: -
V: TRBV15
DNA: TGTGCCACCAGCAGATCAGGGGAGGGGCTTGGCAACACCATATATTTT
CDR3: CATSRSGEGLGNTIYF

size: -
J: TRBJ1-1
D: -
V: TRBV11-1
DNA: TGTGCCAGCAGCTTAGCGCGGCAGGAGGGGATGAACACTGAAGCTTTCTTT
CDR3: CASSLARQEGMNTEAFF

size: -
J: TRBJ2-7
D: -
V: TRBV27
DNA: TGTGCCAGCGGAGCCTCTGGCTACGAGCAGTACTTC
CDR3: CASGASGYEQYF

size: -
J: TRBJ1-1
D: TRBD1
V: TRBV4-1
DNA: TGCGCCAGCAGCCCCCGGGACAGGGGCACTGAAGCTTTCTTT
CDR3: CASSPRDRGTEAFF

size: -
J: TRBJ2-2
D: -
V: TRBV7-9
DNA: TGTGCCAGCCTTCGCACCGGGGAGCTGTTTTTT
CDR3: CASLRTGELFF

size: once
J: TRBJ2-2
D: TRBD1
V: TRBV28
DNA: TGTGCCAGCAGTTTGACAGGGGGTGGCGGGGAGCTGTTTTTT
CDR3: CASSLTGGGGELFF

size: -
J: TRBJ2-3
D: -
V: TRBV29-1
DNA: TGCAGCGCCAAAGTCGACAGGATTTCCACAGATACGCAGTATTTT
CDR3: CSAKVDRISTDTQYF

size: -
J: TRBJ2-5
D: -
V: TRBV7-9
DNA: TGTGCCAGCAGATCAACGGGAGATGCCCAAGAGACCCAGTACTTC
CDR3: CASRSTGDAQETQYF

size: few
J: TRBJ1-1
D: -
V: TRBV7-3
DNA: TGTGCCAGCAGCTTAATAGGGAACACTGAAGCTTTCTTT
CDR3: CASSLIGNTEAFF

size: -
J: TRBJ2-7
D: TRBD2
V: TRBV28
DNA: TGTGCCAGCGGTGGGACTAGCGGGGTCTACGAGCAGTACTTC
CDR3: CASGGTSGVYEQYF

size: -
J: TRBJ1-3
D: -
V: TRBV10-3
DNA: TGTGCCATCAGTGAGTCGGGTGGGGACATTAACTCTGGAAACACCATATATTTT
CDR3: CAISESGGDINSGNTIYF

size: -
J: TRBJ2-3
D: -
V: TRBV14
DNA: TGTGCCAGCAGCCAAGCGGCCTGGTCGGTGAGGGATACGCAGTATTTT
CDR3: CASSQAAWSVRDTQYF

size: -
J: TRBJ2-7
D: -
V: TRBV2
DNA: TGTGCCAGCATTTCAGACAGAGGGAAATACGAGCAGTACTTC
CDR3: CASISDRGKYEQYF

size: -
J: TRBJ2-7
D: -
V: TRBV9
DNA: TGTGCCAGCAGCGCAGGGGTCAAAGCCTACGAGCAGTACTTC
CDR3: CASSAGVKAYEQYF

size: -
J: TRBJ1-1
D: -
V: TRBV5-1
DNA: TGCGCCAGCAGCCCCATGGGGTCCCCAGAAGCTTTCTTT
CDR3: CASSPMGSPEAFF

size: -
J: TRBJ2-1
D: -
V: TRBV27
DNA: TGTGCCAGCAGTAGGCGACAGGCCGGTGAGCAGTTCTTC
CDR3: CASSRRQAGEQFF

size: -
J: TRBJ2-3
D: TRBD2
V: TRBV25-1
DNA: TGTGCCAGCGCCGGGCTAGCGGCTACAGATACGCAGTATTTT
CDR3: CASAGLAATDTQYF

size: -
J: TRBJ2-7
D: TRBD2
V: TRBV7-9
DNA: TGTGCCAGCAGCCGGGGGCCTAGCGGGAGCCCCACCTACGAGCAGTACTTC
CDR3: CASSRGPSGSPTYEQYF

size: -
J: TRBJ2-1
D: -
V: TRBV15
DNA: TGTGCCACCACCGAAGGAGGGGAACGGAATGAGCAGTTCTTC
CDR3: CATTEGGERNEQFF

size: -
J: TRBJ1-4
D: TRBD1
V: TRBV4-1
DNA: TGCGCCAGCAGCCAAAACAGGGGGCGGGTTGAAAAACTGTTTTTT
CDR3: CASSQNRGRVEKLFF

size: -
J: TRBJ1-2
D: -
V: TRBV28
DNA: TGTGCCAGCAGTTTACAGGGGTATAACTATGGCTACACCTTC
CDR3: CASSLQGYNYGYTF

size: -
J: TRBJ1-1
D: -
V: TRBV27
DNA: TGTGCCAGCAGTTTGGACCGGGCTTTGAACACTGAAGCTTTCTTT
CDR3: CASSLDRALNTEAFF

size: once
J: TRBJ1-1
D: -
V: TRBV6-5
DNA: TGTGCCAGCAGTTACCCTACAGGGACAGAAGCTTTCTTT
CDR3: CASSYPTGTEAFF

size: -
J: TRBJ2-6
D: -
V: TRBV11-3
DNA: TGTGCCAGCAGCTCAACGGACGTAGCTGGGGCCAACGTCCTGACTTTC
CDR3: CASSSTDVAGANVLTF

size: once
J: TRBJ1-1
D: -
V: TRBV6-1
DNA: TGTGCCAGCAGTGAGGGTAGGGTAGCCCGCGCTTTCTTT
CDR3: CASSEGRVARAFF

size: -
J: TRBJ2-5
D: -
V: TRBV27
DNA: TGTGCCAGCAGTTTAGGGGGCGGGGTGGGGACCCAGTACTTC
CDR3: CASSLGGGVGTQYF

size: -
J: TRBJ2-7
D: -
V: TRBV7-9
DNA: TGTGCCAGCTCCGACTTAAACGAGCAGTACTTC
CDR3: CASSDLNEQYF

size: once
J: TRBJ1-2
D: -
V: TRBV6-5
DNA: TGTGCCAGCAGCTCCCCCAATTCTAACTATGGCTACACCTTC
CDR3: CASSSPNSNYGYTF